The 9 T cell receptor beta chains given below trace back to one sample, sequenced in a study of T cell repertoires in cytomegalovirus infection. From the reads, TCRdb called clonotypes with MiXCR, one entry per CDR3 protein. The data contain almost 500,000 distinct CDR3 sequences, approximately 10% of them singletons. The sample was PBMCs. The receptors originated from a human donor in good health (CMV status not recorded). Some clones in this sample may be carry-over from other donors' samples.

The chain has TRBV7-9 and TRBJ1-1, with TRBD1 as a possible D gene (5 bases). With 2 bases removed from V and 5 bases from J, the gap between germline ends came to 9 bases. The CDR3 consists of 13 residues. Germline V CDR1 and CDR2: SEHNR, FQNEAQ (reference sequence). CDR3 region: CASSLSGATEAFF. As DNA, the CDR3 is TGTGCCAGCAGCTTATCCGGGGCTACTGAAGCTTTCTTT.

At least ten counts were recorded for this clonotype. V is TRBV7-3 and J is TRBJ2-1; perhaps D is TRBD1 or TRBD2 (5 bases each). The CDR3 totals 12 residues. The V and J ends lost 5 bases and 5 bases respectively, with 7 bases between them. CDR1 and CDR2 (germline): SGHTA, FQGTGA. The CDR3 here is CASSPGHNEQFF. DNA of the CDR3: TGTGCCAGCAGCCCGGGGCACAATGAGCAGTTCTTC.

The V gene is TRBV5-6, the J gene TRBJ2-1; 7 positions match TRBD1. The CDR3 covers 14 residues. Germline CDR1 is SGHDT and CDR2 is YYEEEE. Trimming took 6 bases from V and 6 from J; bases not matched to a gene: 9. Written as DNA, the CDR3 is TGTGCCAGCATCTTCGAAGGGGGCAGCAATGAGCAGTTCTTC. This codes for CASIFEGGSNEQFF.

V gene TRBV7-9 combines with J gene TRBJ2-2, with 7 bases that match TRBD1. The length of the CDR3 is 16 residues. The V segment lost 3 bases and the J segment 4 bases; nucleotides outside the gene matches: 8. The germline gives CDR1 SEHNR, CDR2 FQNEAQ (reference sequence). The chain's CDR3 is CASSLTGSRGTGELFF. For the CDR3, the DNA is TGTGCCAGCAGCTTGACAGGGAGTAGAGGCACCGGGGAGCTGTTTTTT.

The genes are TRBV29-1 and TRBJ2-7, with TRBD2 matching 7 bases. J gave up 5 bases and V 4 bases, and 11 bases lay outside the gene matches. Germline V gene data show CDR1 as SQVTM and CDR2 as ANQGSEA. The CDR3 length is 14 residues. CDR3 protein: CSVATVAGSNEQYF. The CDR3 DNA reads as TGCAGCGTTGCTACGGTAGCGGGCTCTAACGAGCAGTACTTC.

This clonotype was detected ten times or more. The chain joins TRBV5-4 to TRBJ2-5, with D perhaps TRBD1 or TRBD2 (6 bases each). CDR1 is SGHNT and CDR2 is YYREEE in the germline V gene (reference sequence). The CDR3 is 16 residues long. Trimming cost V 3 bases and J 3 bases, with 18 bases left between them. CDR3 in amino acids: CASSSMSSGGEETQYF. The CDR3 DNA sequence: TGTGCCAGCAGCTCAATGAGTTCCGGGGGCGAAGAGACCCAGTACTTC. Full variable domain (outside the CDR3, taken from reference TRBV5-4 and TRBJ2-5): ETGVTQSPTHLIKTRGQQVTLRCSSQSGHNTVSWYQQALGQGPQFIFQYYREEENGRGNFPPRFSGLQFPNYSSELNVNALELDDSALYLCASSSMSSGGEETQYFGPGTRLLVL.

The chain carries TRBV2 and TRBJ2-1; 7 positions match TRBD2. This CDR3 is 16 amino acids long. Germline-derived CDR1 and CDR2 are SNHLY and FYNNEI. V lost 8 bases to trimming and J lost 5 bases; unmatched junction nucleotides: 15. CDR3 amino acids: CASPGGTAPRNNEQFF. In nucleotides, the CDR3 is TGTGCCAGCCCGGGAGGCACAGCACCTCGTAACAATGAGCAGTTCTTC.

In the case of this clonotype: Compared with germline, one end of the junction differs, possibly owing to a read error. V gene TRBV19 combines with J gene TRBJ1-5; D remains unclear. This CDR3 spans 13 amino acids. Germline V CDR1 and CDR2: LNHDA, SQIVND (reference sequence). CDR3 residues: CASSISGNQLQHF. CDR3 nucleotide sequence: TGTGCCAGTAGTATTTCGGGGAATCAGCTCCAGCATTTT.

The chain couples TRBV29-1 to TRBJ1-2; 8 bases map to TRBD1. Unmatched junction bases numbered 6, after V lost 5 bases and J lost 4 bases. Germline CDR1 reads SQVTM; CDR2 reads ANQGSEA. There are 13 residues in the CDR3. The DNA for the CDR3 is TGCAGCGTTCAAAGCGGACAGGGCTATGGCTACACCTTC. Its protein is CSVQSGQGYGYTF.